This TCR beta chain appears in the sequencing data of a study of T cells in Graves' hyperthyroidism and ophthalmopathy. The sample, blood from the first hyperthyroidism diagnosis, precedes any ophthalmopathy symptoms. In the case of this clonotype: Its antigen is not known.

The CDR3 has 14 residues. CDR1 and CDR2 from the germline V gene are MNHNS and SASEGT. Trimming removed 1 base at V and 6 bases at J, with 12 bases between. Amplification targeted TCR beta CDR3 regions from RNA transcripts. The HTBI primer set drove a first-round RT-PCR of the TCR CDR3. One entry per CDR3 protein results from TCRdb running MiXCR on the multiplex PCR reads. The sample has roughly 380,000 distinct CDR3 sequences; roughly 13% are singletons. Study-wide points: The model foresaw ophthalmopathy a median roughly 6.5 months prior to onset. Most clonotypes expanded in the thyroid (above 0.001) were also present in blood.

The clonotype originates from a man aged 30-40 years with Graves' hyperthyroidism that later progressed to Graves' ophthalmopathy. This rearrangement joins TRBV6-1 to TRBJ1-2; tentative D call: TRBD1 (5 bases). Material: blood. The CDR3 nucleotides read TGTGCCAGCAGTGAAGGAAAGGGAGGGGATGGCTACACCTTC. Protein sequence: CASSEGKGGDGYTF.